A selection of T cell receptor beta chains follows, all from one sample in a study of chemoradiotherapy in HPV16-positive cancers. Clones were read by immunoSEQ multiplex PCR, and TCRdb kept only the in-frame ones, dropping some. The sample records 12,000 or so clones, around 86% being singletons. Specimen: blood, collected from a patient who underwent chemoradiotherapy. These receptors all come from a human donor with HPV-associated anogenital cancer. CDR3s include the opening cysteine and the closing phenylalanine or tryptophan. D genes are given only for firm matches. Only some rows state a clone size, as once, few, many or a class for expanded clones.

j_gene: TRBJ1-3; abundance: -; d_gene: -; v_gene: TRBV7-2; CDR3aa: CASSFEVSSGNTIYF; CDR3nt: TGTGCCAGCAGCTTCGAAGTGAGCTCTGGAAACACCATATATTTT
j_gene: TRBJ1-6; abundance: few; d_gene: -; v_gene: TRBV4-2; CDR3aa: CASTSREASPLHF; CDR3nt: TGTGCCAGCACGTCCAGGGAGGCATCACCCCTCCACTTT
j_gene: TRBJ1-1; abundance: -; d_gene: -; v_gene: TRBV5-8; CDR3aa: CASLWPMNTEAFF; CDR3nt: TGTGCCAGCCTCTGGCCCATGAACACTGAAGCTTTCTTT
j_gene: TRBJ2-5; abundance: -; d_gene: -; v_gene: TRBV7-9; CDR3aa: CASSFWGQDQETQYF; CDR3nt: TGTGCCAGCAGCTTTTGGGGGCAGGACCAAGAGACCCAGTACTTC
j_gene: TRBJ2-1; abundance: -; d_gene: TRBD2; v_gene: TRBV11-2; CDR3aa: CASRDWGGLYNEQFF; CDR3nt: TGTGCCAGCAGAGACTGGGGGGGGTTATACAATGAGCAGTTCTTC
j_gene: TRBJ2-4; abundance: -; d_gene: -; v_gene: TRBV19; CDR3aa: CASSIDQSGERNIQYF; CDR3nt: TGTGCCAGTAGTATTGATCAGTCAGGGGAGAGGAACATTCAGTACTTC
j_gene: TRBJ1-5; abundance: -; d_gene: -; v_gene: TRBV7-9; CDR3aa: CASSLGATEDQPQHF; CDR3nt: TGTGCCAGCAGCTTAGGCGCGACTGAGGATCAGCCCCAGCATTTT
j_gene: TRBJ1-1; abundance: -; d_gene: -; v_gene: TRBV5-1; CDR3aa: CASSLRKTQDPTLNTEAFF; CDR3nt: TGCGCCAGCAGCTTGCGGAAGACTCAGGATCCTACCTTGAACACTGAAGCTTTCTTT
j_gene: TRBJ1-4; abundance: -; d_gene: TRBD1; v_gene: TRBV7-8; CDR3aa: CASSLETGRGEKLFF; CDR3nt: TGTGCCAGCAGCTTAGAGACAGGGAGGGGTGAAAAACTGTTTTTT
j_gene: TRBJ1-5; abundance: -; d_gene: -; v_gene: TRBV5-6; CDR3aa: CASSLWYSNQPQHF; CDR3nt: TGTGCCAGCAGCTTATGGTATTCCAATCAGCCCCAGCATTTT
j_gene: TRBJ2-1; abundance: -; d_gene: TRBD1; v_gene: TRBV19; CDR3aa: CASSPGQGRGNEQFF; CDR3nt: TGTGCCAGTAGCCCGGGACAGGGGAGGGGCAATGAGCAGTTCTTC
j_gene: TRBJ2-3; abundance: -; d_gene: TRBD2; v_gene: TRBV6-1; CDR3aa: CASSEVAGGRTDTQYF; CDR3nt: TGTGCCAGCAGTGAAGTCGCGGGGGGGCGCACAGATACGCAGTATTTT
j_gene: TRBJ2-2; abundance: -; d_gene: -; v_gene: TRBV29-1; CDR3aa: CSVRLQNTGELFF; CDR3nt: TGCAGCGTTCGACTCCAGAACACCGGGGAGCTGTTTTTT
j_gene: TRBJ1-2; abundance: -; d_gene: -; v_gene: TRBV18; CDR3aa: CASSPPQSDGYTF; CDR3nt: TGTGCCAGCTCACCACCGCAGTCGGATGGCTACACCTTC